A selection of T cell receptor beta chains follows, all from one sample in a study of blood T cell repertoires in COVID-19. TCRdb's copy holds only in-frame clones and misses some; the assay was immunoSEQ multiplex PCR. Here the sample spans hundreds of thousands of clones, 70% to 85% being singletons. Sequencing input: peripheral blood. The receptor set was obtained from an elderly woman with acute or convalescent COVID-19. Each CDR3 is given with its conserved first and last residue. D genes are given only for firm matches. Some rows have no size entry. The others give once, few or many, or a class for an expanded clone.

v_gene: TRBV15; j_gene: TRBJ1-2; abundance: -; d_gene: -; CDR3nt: TGTGCCACCAGCAGATTGGGGGCCAACTATGGCTACACCTTC; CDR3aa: CATSRLGANYGYTF
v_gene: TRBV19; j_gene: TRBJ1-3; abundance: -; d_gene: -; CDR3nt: TGTGCCAGTAGTATAGATCGGGAGGGCTTCTCTGGAAACACCATATATTTT; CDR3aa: CASSIDREGFSGNTIYF
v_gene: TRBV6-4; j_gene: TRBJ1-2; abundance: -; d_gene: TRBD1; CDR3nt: TGTGCCAGCACCCCCCTACCGGGACAGGGAGGATATATTTATGGCTACACCTTC; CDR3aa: CASTPLPGQGGYIYGYTF
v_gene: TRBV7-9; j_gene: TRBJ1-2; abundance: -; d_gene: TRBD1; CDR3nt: TGTGCCAGCAGCTTACAGGGGGCGCGATATGGCTACACCTTC; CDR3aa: CASSLQGARYGYTF
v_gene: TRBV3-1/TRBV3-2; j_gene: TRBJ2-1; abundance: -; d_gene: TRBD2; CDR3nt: TGTGCCAGCAGCCGGACTAGCGGGGATGAGCAGTTCTTC; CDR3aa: CASSRTSGDEQFF
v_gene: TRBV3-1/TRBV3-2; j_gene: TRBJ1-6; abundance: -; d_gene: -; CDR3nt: TGTGCCAGCAGCCAAGTCGAGGGAGGCGTGAATTCACCCCTCCACTTT; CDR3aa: CASSQVEGGVNSPLHF
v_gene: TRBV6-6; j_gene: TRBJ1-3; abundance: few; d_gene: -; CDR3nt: TGTGCCAGCAGTCTACAGGGAGCTGGAAACACCATATATTTT; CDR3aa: CASSLQGAGNTIYF
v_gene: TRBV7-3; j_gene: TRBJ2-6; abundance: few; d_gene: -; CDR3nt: TGTGCCAGCAGCCGTTCTGGGGCCAACGTCCTGACTTTC; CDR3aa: CASSRSGANVLTF
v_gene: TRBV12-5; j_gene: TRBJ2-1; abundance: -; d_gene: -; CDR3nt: TGTGCTAGTGCCGGGACAGAGCAGTTCTTC; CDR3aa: CASAGTEQFF
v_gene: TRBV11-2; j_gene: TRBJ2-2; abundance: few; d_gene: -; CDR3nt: TGTGCCAGCAGCTCGGCGGGGACTCACACCGGGGAGCTGTTTTTT; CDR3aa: CASSSAGTHTGELFF
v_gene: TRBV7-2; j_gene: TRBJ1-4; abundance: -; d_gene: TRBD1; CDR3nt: TGTGCCAGCAGCCTGTTAGGGGGCGCTTTCACTAATGAAAAACTGTTTTTT; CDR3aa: CASSLLGGAFTNEKLFF
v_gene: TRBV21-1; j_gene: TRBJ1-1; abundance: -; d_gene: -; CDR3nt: TGTGCCAGCAGCAAAAAGAATGGGACAGGGGCTTTAACTGAAGCTTTCTTT; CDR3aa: CASSKKNGTGALTEAFF
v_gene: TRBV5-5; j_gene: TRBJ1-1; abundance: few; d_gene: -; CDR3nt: TGTGCCAGCAGCTTAGCAGGGGACACTGAAGCTTTCTTT; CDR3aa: CASSLAGDTEAFF
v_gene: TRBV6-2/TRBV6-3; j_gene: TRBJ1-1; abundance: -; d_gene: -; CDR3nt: TGTGCCAGCAGTTGGAGGTACGAAGCTTTCTTT; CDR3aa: CASSWRYEAFF
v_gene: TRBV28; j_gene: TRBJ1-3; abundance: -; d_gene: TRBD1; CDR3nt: TGTGCCAGCAGTTTACAGGGGGCCCTCTCTGGAAACACCATATATTTT; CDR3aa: CASSLQGALSGNTIYF
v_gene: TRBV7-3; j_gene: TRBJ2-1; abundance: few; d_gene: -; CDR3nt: TGTGCCAGCAGCTGGAGCGCCTCCTACAATGAGCAGTTCTTC; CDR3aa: CASSWSASYNEQFF
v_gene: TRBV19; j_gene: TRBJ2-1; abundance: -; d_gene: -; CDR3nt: TGTGCCAGTAGTATAGACAGAATCTCCTACAATGAGCAGTTCTTC; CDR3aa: CASSIDRISYNEQFF
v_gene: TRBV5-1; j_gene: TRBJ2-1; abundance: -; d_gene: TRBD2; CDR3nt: TGCGCCAGCAGCGGGCTAGCGGGAGTCAATGAGCAGTTCTTC; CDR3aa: CASSGLAGVNEQFF
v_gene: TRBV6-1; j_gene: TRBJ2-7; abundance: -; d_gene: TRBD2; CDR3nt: TGTGCCAGCAGTGAAGCTACCCCGGGACTAGCGGGAGGGAGCTCCTACGAGCAGTACTTC; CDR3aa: CASSEATPGLAGGSSYEQYF
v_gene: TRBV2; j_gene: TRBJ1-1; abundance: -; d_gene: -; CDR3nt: TGTGCCAGCAGTGGCAGGGAGGGCACTGAAGCTTTCTTT; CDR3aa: CASSGREGTEAFF
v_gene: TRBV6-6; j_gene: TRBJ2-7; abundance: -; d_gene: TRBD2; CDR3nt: TGTGCCAGCAGTTCGCTAACTAGCGGGACTCCCCACGAGCAGTACTTC; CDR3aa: CASSSLTSGTPHEQYF
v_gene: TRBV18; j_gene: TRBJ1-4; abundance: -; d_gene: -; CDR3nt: TGTGCCAGCTCACCATCTTTCGGGGGGCGTGAAAAACTGTTTTTT; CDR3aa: CASSPSFGGREKLFF
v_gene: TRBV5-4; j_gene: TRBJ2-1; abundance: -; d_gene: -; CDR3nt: TGTGCCAGCAGCTTAGGGATGGGCAGGGAAGTCGATGAGCAGTTCTTC; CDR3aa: CASSLGMGREVDEQFF
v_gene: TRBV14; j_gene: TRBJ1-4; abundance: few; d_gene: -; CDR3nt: TGTGCCAGCAGTCGCCTACAGGGTGGGCCTAATGAAAAACTGTTTTTT; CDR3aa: CASSRLQGGPNEKLFF
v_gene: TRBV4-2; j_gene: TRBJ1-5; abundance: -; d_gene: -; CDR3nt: TGTGCCAGCAGCCAAGAGGGGGGGTCAGGAGAATATAGCAATCAGCCCCAGCATTTT; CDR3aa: CASSQEGGSGEYSNQPQHF
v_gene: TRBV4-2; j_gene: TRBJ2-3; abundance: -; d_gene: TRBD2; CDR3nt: TGTGCCAGCAGCCAAGAAGCGGGGGCCCGCACAGATACGCAGTATTTT; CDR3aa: CASSQEAGARTDTQYF
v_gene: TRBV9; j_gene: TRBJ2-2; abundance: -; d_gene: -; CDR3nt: TGTGCCAGCAGCGTAGAGGTTAGCATTCCCGGGGAGCTGTTTTTT; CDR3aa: CASSVEVSIPGELFF
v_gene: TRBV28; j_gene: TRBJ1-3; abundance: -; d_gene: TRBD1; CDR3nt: TGTGCCAGCAGCGCAGGGGGGAGCTCTGGAAACACCATATATTTT; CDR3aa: CASSAGGSSGNTIYF
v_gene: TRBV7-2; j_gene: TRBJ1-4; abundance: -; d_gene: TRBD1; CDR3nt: TGTGCCAGCAGCTTAGCCAGGGGGAATGAAAAACTGTTTTTT; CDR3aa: CASSLARGNEKLFF
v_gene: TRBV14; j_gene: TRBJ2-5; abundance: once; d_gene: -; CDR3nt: TGTGCCAGCAGCCACGCGGGGTTGGGTTGGACCCAGTACTTC; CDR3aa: CASSHAGLGWTQYF
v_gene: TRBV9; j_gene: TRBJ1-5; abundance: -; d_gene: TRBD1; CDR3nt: TGTGCCAGCAGCGTAGGGGACAGCCTCAATCAGCCCCAGCATTTT; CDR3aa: CASSVGDSLNQPQHF
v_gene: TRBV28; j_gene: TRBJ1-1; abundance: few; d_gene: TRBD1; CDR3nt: TGTGCCAGCAGTTGGGACAGCATGAACACTGAAGCTTTCTTT; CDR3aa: CASSWDSMNTEAFF
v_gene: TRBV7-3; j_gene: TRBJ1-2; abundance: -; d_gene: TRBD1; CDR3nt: TGTGCCAGCAGCTTTGGGGGACAGGGGGGGGACGGCTACACCTTC; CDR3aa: CASSFGGQGGDGYTF
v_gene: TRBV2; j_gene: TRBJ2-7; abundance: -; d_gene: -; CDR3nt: TGTGCCAGCAGGGGTACAGGACCGAACGGGCAGTACTTC; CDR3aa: CASRGTGPNGQYF
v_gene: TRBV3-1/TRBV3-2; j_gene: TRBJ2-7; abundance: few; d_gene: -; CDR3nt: TGTGCCAGCAGCCAAGATCCCAGCTACGAGCAGTACTTC; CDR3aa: CASSQDPSYEQYF
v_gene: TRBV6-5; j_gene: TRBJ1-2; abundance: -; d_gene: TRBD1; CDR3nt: TGTGCCAGCAGCTCGACAGGGGTTCCGGGGTATGGCTACACCTTC; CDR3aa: CASSSTGVPGYGYTF
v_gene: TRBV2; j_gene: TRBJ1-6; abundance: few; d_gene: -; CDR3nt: TGTGCCAGCGGCCGATCAGGGATGTCCTTTAGCTCCTATAATTCACCCCTCCACTTT; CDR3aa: CASGRSGMSFSSYNSPLHF
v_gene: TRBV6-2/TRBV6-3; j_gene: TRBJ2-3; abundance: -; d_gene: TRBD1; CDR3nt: TGTGCCAGCAGTTACTCCCTCTTTAAAGACAGGGGACCAGATACGCAGTATTTT; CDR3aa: CASSYSLFKDRGPDTQYF
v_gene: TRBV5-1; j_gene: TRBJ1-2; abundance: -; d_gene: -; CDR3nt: TGCGCCAGCAGCTTGGAAGATTTGTTTTTGGGCCTAAGGGGGGGCTACACCTTC; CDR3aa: CASSLEDLFLGLRGGYTF
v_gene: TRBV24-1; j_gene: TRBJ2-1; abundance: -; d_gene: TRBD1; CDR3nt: TGTGCCACCAGTGATCGAGACAGGGGGCGCTTCTACAATGAGCAGTTCTTC; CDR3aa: CATSDRDRGRFYNEQFF
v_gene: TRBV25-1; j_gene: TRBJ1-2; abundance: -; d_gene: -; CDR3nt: TGTGCCAGCAGTGGGGTAGGACAGAAAACCTTCTATGGCTACACCTTC; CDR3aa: CASSGVGQKTFYGYTF
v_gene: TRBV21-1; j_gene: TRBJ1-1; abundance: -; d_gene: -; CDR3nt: TGTGCCAGCAGCTCTTCGGGGGGACCACACCTCGGGGTCGAGAACACTGAAGCTTTCTTT; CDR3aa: CASSSSGGPHLGVENTEAFF
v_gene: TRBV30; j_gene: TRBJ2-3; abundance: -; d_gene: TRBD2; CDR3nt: TGTGCCTGGAGTGTGAGTCTAGCGGGCGCAGATACGCAGTATTTT; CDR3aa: CAWSVSLAGADTQYF
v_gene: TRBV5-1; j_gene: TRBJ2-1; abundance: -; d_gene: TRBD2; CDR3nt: TGCGCCAGCAGCTTGGAGTTAGCGGGAGTAAATGAGCAGTTCTTC; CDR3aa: CASSLELAGVNEQFF
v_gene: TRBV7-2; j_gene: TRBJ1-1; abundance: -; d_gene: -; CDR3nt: TGTGCCAGCAGCCCACAGGGCTATACTGAAGCTTTCTTT; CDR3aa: CASSPQGYTEAFF
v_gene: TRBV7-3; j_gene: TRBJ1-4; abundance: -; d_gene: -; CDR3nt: TGTGCCAGCAGCCTTGACAGAGCAACTAATGAAAAACTGTTTTTT; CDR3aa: CASSLDRATNEKLFF
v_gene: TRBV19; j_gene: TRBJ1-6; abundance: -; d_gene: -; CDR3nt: TGTGCCAGTAGTTTCAGGGATAATTCACCCCTCCACTTT; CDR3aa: CASSFRDNSPLHF
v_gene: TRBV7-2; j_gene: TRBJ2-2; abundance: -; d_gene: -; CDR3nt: TGTGCCAGCAGCGGCGGACTACCGAGGAACACCGGGGAGCTGTTTTTT; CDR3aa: CASSGGLPRNTGELFF
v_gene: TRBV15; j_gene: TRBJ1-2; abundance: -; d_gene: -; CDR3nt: TGTGCCACCAGCAGAGATTCAACGGGTTATGGCTACACCTTC; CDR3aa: CATSRDSTGYGYTF
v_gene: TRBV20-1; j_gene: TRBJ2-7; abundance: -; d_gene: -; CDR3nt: TGCAGTGCTAGCCGTTCCTACGAGCAGTACTTC; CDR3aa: CSASRSYEQYF
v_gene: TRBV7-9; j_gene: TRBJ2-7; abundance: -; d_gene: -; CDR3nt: TGTGCCAGCAGCTTAGCGCCGAGCGAGCAGTACTTC; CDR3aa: CASSLAPSEQYF
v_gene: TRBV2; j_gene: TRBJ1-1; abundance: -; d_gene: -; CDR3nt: TGTGCCAGCATTAAGGGACTGCAATCAGGAGCTTTCTTT; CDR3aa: CASIKGLQSGAFF